A selection of T cell receptor beta chains follows, all from one sample in a study of Ad26.COV2.S vaccination and SARS-CoV-2 variants. Sequencing used immunoSEQ multiplex PCR; TCRdb keeps in-frame clones, though not all of them. The profile shows about 350,000 clones, approximately 81% of them singletons. Sample: peripheral blood, taken in a trial of Ad26.COV2.S vaccine versus placebo. Source of these receptors: a person aged 18-65 years who received the Ad26.COV2.S COVID-19 vaccine or a placebo. Each CDR3 is given with its conserved first and last residue. A D gene is named only where the DNA matches it firmly. Rows give clone size only sometimes, using once, few, many, or a class for an expanded clone.

D,J,V,size,DNA,CDR3
.,TRBJ2-2,TRBV6-6,.,TGTGCCAGCAGTTGGACGGGGGGCGCGAACACCGGGGAGCTGTTTTTT,CASSWTGGANTGELFF
TRBD1,TRBJ2-3,TRBV5-6,.,TGTGCCAGCAGCTTCCGGGCAGGGGGCTGGGTCACAGATACGCAGTATTTT,CASSFRAGGWVTDTQYF
.,TRBJ1-6,TRBV27,few,TGTGCCAGCAGTTCCAGCCGGACACTCGCACCCCTCCACTTT,CASSSSRTLAPLHF
.,TRBJ1-2,TRBV7-2,.,TGTGCCAGCAGCCCTTGGGCGGACTATGGCTACACCTTC,CASSPWADYGYTF
.,TRBJ2-1,TRBV2,.,TGTGCCAGCGTGGGTGCGCAGGGGAACAATGAGCAGTTCTTC,CASVGAQGNNEQFF
.,TRBJ2-7,TRBV4-1,.,TGCGCCAGCAGCCGTTACGAGCAGTACTTC,CASSRYEQYF
.,TRBJ1-5,TRBV18,.,TGTGCCAGCTCACCACCCGGGTCCTATAGCAATCAGCCCCAGCATTTT,CASSPPGSYSNQPQHF
TRBD1,TRBJ2-7,TRBV5-4,.,TGTGCCAGCAGCTCGGCCAGAGGGGACAGGGGCTCCTCCGAGTACTTC,CASSSARGDRGSSEYF
.,TRBJ2-7,TRBV28,.,TGTGCCAGCAGCACTTCCCCCGGGACAGACGAGCGGGACACCTACGAGCAGTACTTC,CASSTSPGTDERDTYEQYF
TRBD2,TRBJ2-1,TRBV2,.,TGTGCCAGCAGTGCCCGGGAGGCGAAGCAGTTCTTC,CASSAREAKQFF
.,TRBJ2-2,TRBV7-7,.,TGTGCCAGCAGCTATGGGAGGAACACAGGGAGGCGGGAGTTCGGGGAGCTGTTTTTT,CASSYGRNTGRREFGELFF
TRBD1,TRBJ2-5,TRBV28,.,TGTGCCAGCAGTGCCCGACAGGGGGCGTCAGGAGTGGAGACCCAGTACTTC,CASSARQGASGVETQYF
.,TRBJ2-7,TRBV11-2,.,TGTGCCAGCAGCTTAGAGGGAGTTGGTGAGCAGTACTTC,CASSLEGVGEQYF
TRBD2,TRBJ2-7,TRBV6-2/TRBV6-3,.,TGTGCCAGCAGTTACTCGAGACTAGCGGGGCTATACGAGCAGTACTTC,CASSYSRLAGLYEQYF
.,TRBJ2-3,TRBV28,.,TGTGCCAGCAGTTTTTTTGGCCAGGCGGGAGATACGCAGTATTTT,CASSFFGQAGDTQYF
TRBD2,TRBJ2-7,TRBV19,.,TGTGCCAGTAGTATATGGCTAGCGGGAGACCACGAGCAGTACTTC,CASSIWLAGDHEQYF
.,TRBJ2-7,TRBV7-9,.,TGTGCCAGCAGCTCCCGACAGAGGACCTACGAGCAGTACTTC,CASSSRQRTYEQYF
.,TRBJ2-2,TRBV3-1/TRBV3-2,.,TGTGCCAGCAGCCAACCTGGACTTTCCGGGGAGCTGTTTTTT,CASSQPGLSGELFF
TRBD1,TRBJ1-5,TRBV7-6,.,TGTGCCAGCAGCAGCGGACAGGGGCGGGGTCAGCCCCAGCATTTT,CASSSGQGRGQPQHF
.,TRBJ1-5,TRBV12-3/TRBV12-4,.,TGTGCCAGCACCCAGACAGGCTATCAGCCCCAGCATTTT,CASTQTGYQPQHF
.,TRBJ1-2,TRBV10-3,few,TGTGCCATCAGGCAGGGGCAGGGCTACACCTTC,CAIRQGQGYTF
TRBD2,TRBJ2-7,TRBV14,.,TGTGCCAGCAGCCGAGGACTAGCGGGATGGTACGAGCAGTACTTC,CASSRGLAGWYEQYF
TRBD2,TRBJ2-5,TRBV5-1,once,TGCGCCAGCAGCTTGGTCGAGCGGGGGGAAGAGACCCAGTACTTC,CASSLVERGEETQYF
TRBD2,TRBJ2-1,TRBV24-1,.,TGTGCCACCAGTGACCCTAGCGGGTCAAGCTCCTACAATGAGCAGTTCTTC,CATSDPSGSSSYNEQFF
TRBD1,TRBJ1-2,TRBV25-1,.,TGTGCCAGCAGTGTGACAGGGGCGGCTTACTATGGCTACACCTTC,CASSVTGAAYYGYTF
.,TRBJ2-1,TRBV29-1,.,TGCAGCGTTGTAGGGGCCGGCAATGAGCAGTTCTTC,CSVVGAGNEQFF
TRBD1,TRBJ1-5,TRBV6-2/TRBV6-3,.,TGTGCCAGCAGTTACGGACAGGGGTATAGCAATCAGCCCCAGCATTTT,CASSYGQGYSNQPQHF
.,TRBJ1-2,TRBV28,.,TGTGCCAGTTCGACCAGGGGCCTTAACTATGGCTACACCTTC,CASSTRGLNYGYTF
.,TRBJ2-7,TRBV18,.,TGTGCCAGCTCACCAAATCCGAGACGCAGCTCCTACGAGCAGTACTTC,CASSPNPRRSSYEQYF
.,TRBJ1-5,TRBV19,.,TGTGCCACCGCCAACAGGGACGGTCAGCCCCAGCATTTT,CATANRDGQPQHF
.,TRBJ2-7,TRBV11-2,.,TGTGCCAGCAGCTTATTCGAGCACGAGCAGTACTTC,CASSLFEHEQYF
.,TRBJ2-7,TRBV19,.,TGTGCCAGTCCCCCGGGGAACCTCCTACTCTACGAGCAGTACTTC,CASPPGNLLLYEQYF
.,TRBJ2-7,TRBV6-6,.,TGTGCCAGCAGTTACTCCAGGGCCCTCTCCTACGAGCAGTACTTC,CASSYSRALSYEQYF
TRBD1,TRBJ1-2,TRBV6-6,.,TGTGCCAGCAGTTTCCCGGGACAGCCGTATGGCTATACCTTC,CASSFPGQPYGYTF
TRBD1,TRBJ2-1,TRBV30,.,TGTGCCTGGAGTGACCGGGACAGGGAATTCTTC,CAWSDRDREFF
.,TRBJ2-7,TRBV27,.,TGTGCCAGCAGTTTAGGGGGACGGCTTAACTCCTACGAGCAGTACTTC,CASSLGGRLNSYEQYF
.,TRBJ2-7,TRBV29-1,.,TGCAGCGTAGTGGAGGCCGCGATTACATCCTACGAGCAGTACTTC,CSVVEAAITSYEQYF
TRBD2,TRBJ2-5,TRBV6-6,few,TGTGCCAGCAGGGGACTAGCGGGGGAGAAGCAAGAGACCCAGTACTTC,CASRGLAGEKQETQYF
TRBD1,TRBJ1-5,TRBV2,.,TGTGCCAGCAGTGGTCAGACAGGGGGCGTAAATAGCAATCAGCCCCAGCATTTT,CASSGQTGGVNSNQPQHF
.,TRBJ1-2,TRBV14,.,TGTGCCAGCAGCCCCAATTTGGGGTATGGCTACACCTTC,CASSPNLGYGYTF
.,TRBJ2-7,TRBV5-6,.,TGTGCCAGCAGCTTGGGCGGTTCTGGCTACGAGCAGTACTTC,CASSLGGSGYEQYF
.,TRBJ2-7,TRBV4-1,.,TGCGCCAGCAGCCAAGCGGCCGAGTACGAGCAGTACTTC,CASSQAAEYEQYF
.,TRBJ2-7,TRBV4-1,.,TGCGCCAGCAGCCAAGCGACAGGATTCTACGAGCAGTACTTC,CASSQATGFYEQYF
.,TRBJ2-7,TRBV6-1,.,TGTGCCAGCAGTGAATATAGCTACGAGCAGTACTTC,CASSEYSYEQYF
TRBD1,TRBJ1-4,TRBV5-6,once,TGTGCCAGCAGCTTGGGCCGAGGACAGGTTAATGAAAAACTGTTTTTT,CASSLGRGQVNEKLFF